Below are 8 T cell receptor beta chains sequenced from a single sample in a study of cytomegalovirus exposure and HLA in healthy donors. The study ran its PCR with 60 Vbeta and 13 Jbeta primers. The protocol was immunoSEQ multiplex PCR, while the TCRdb copy is restricted to in-frame clones and leaves out a portion. This sample yields roughly 230,000 clones, of which 78% are seen a single time; 0.4% to 0.6% belongs to the top ten. The specimen was PBMCs. The receptors were sampled from a boy aged 5-17 years in good health and CMV-seronegative.

This clone was detected once. The chain has TRBV30 and TRBJ1-1; D unclear. Per the germline V gene, CDR1 is GTSNPN and CDR2 is SVGIG (reference sequence). The CDR3 spans 11 residues. Trimming cost V 1 base and J 8 bases, with 8 bases left between them. CDR3: CAWSGPREAFF. For the CDR3, the DNA is TGTGCCTGGAGTGGGCCCAGAGAAGCTTTCTTT.

The rearrangement links TRBV30 to TRBJ2-5, with 7 bases identical to TRBD1. Germline trimming cut 5 bases from V and 5 bases from J; bases unmatched to any gene: 2. The CDR3 is 11 amino acids. Germline CDR1 GTSNPN, CDR2 SVGIG (reference sequence). CDR3 in DNA: TGTGCCTGGGAGACAGGGGAGACCCAGTACTTC. Residues: CAWETGETQYF.

The gene calls are TRBV5-1 and TRBJ2-2; tentative D call: TRBD2 (7 bases). Trimming left V 6 bases short and J 9 bases short, with 15 bases between. The germline gives CDR1 SGHRS, CDR2 YFSETQ. The CDR3 sequence is 13 residues long. The CDR3 nucleotides read TGCGCCAGCACTGCGGGGGCCGACAGGGAGCTGTTTTTT. It yields the protein CASTAGADRELFF. The complete variable domain, with remaining parts taken from reference TRBV5-1 and TRBJ2-2, reads KAGVTQTPRYLIKTRGQQVTLSCSPISGHRSVSWYQQTPGQGLQFLFEYFSETQRNKGNFPGRFSGRQFSNSRSEMNVSTLELGDSALYLCASTAGADRELFFGEGSRLTVL.

This rearrangement joins TRBV11-2 to TRBJ2-7; 8 bases are shared with TRBD2. The V gene's germline CDR1 is SGHAT and CDR2 FQNNGV. CDR3 length: 15 amino acids. Unmatched junction bases numbered 9, after V lost 5 bases and J lost 3 bases. CDR3 amino acids: CASSHGSSGNYEQYF. The CDR3 DNA reads TGTGCCAGCAGCCACGGTAGTAGCGGGAACTACGAGCAGTACTTC.

The chain uses TRBV5-1 and TRBJ2-2; D is perhaps TRBD1 (7 bases). Deletions cut 3 bases from V and 4 bases from J, with 22 bases between. The CDR3 spans 18 residues. Germline loops: CDR1 SGHRS, CDR2 YFSETQ. This CDR3 reads CASSSPSAGGLATGELFF. Written as DNA, the CDR3 is TGCGCCAGCAGCTCGCCGTCGGCAGGGGGGCTCGCCACCGGGGAGCTGTTTTTT.

The chain joins TRBV2 to TRBJ1-4, with 10 nucleotides matching TRBD1. Germline loops: CDR1 SNHLY, CDR2 FYNNEI. J lost 3 bases, V lost 2 bases, and 6 bases had no gene match. The CDR3 loop spans 17 amino acids. CDR3 in DNA: TGTGCCAGCAGTGAATTCCCCGGACAGGGGGCTAATGAAAAACTGTTTTTT. Translation gives CASSEFPGQGANEKLFF. Full variable domain (rest looked up from reference TRBV2 and TRBJ1-4): EPEVTQTPSHQVTQMGQEVILRCVPISNHLYFYWYRQILGQKVEFLVSFYNNEISEKSEIFDDQFSVERPDGSNFTLKIRSTKLEDSAMYFCASSEFPGQGANEKLFFGSGTQLSVL.

This chain connects TRBV7-9 to TRBJ2-3, with D possibly being TRBD2 (5 bases). The CDR3 contains 16 residues. Trimming pared 2 bases from V and 2 bases from J, leaving 14 bases between. Germline V lookup: CDR1 SEHNR, CDR2 FQNEAQ (reference sequence). The CDR3 DNA reads as TGTGCCAGCAGCTTAAGTCATCGGGAATCCACAGATACGCAGTATTTT. Translation: CASSLSHRESTDTQYF.

This clone was seen only a few times. The chain recombines TRBV5-5 with TRBJ2-5; a possible D gene is TRBD2 (6 bases). Per germline, CDR1 SGHKS and CDR2 YYEKEE (reference sequence). This CDR3 contains 15 residues. Trimming took off 0 bases at V and 7 bases at J, with 16 bases between the two ends. Here the CDR3 reads CASSLEVPPAGTQYF. CDR3 DNA: TGTGCCAGCAGCTTGGAGGTCCCACCAGCGGGGACCCAGTACTTC.